Each of the 16 T cell receptor beta chains below was sequenced from the same sample in a study of blood T cell repertoires in COVID-19. Sequenced by immunoSEQ multiplex PCR; TCRdb stores in-frame clones only, minus some. The profile covers about 210,000 clones, with 85% appearing a single time and more than 2% taken by the ten largest. The material sequenced was peripheral blood. The receptor source for this set is a woman aged 65 to 85 with COVID-19, enrolled during active disease.

The table lists this clone with a few counts. V and J are TRBV5-8 and TRBJ1-1; perhaps TRBD1 as D (5 bases). This CDR3 contains 14 residues. The germline V and J ends were trimmed by 1 base and 6 bases, with 13 bases remaining between them. Germline V gives CDR1 SGHTS, CDR2 YDEGEE. CDR3 DNA sequence: TGTGCCAGCAGCTTGTCCGGGGGTGTCCCTGAAGCTTTCTTT. This translates into CASSLSGGVPEAFF. Using reference TRBV5-8 and TRBJ1-1 for the parts outside the CDR3, the full variable domain is EAGVTQSPTHLIKTRGQQATLRCSPISGHTSVYWYQQALGLGLQFLLWYDEGEERNRGNFPPRFSGRQFPNYSSELNVNALELEDSALYLCASSLSGGVPEAFFGQGTRLTVV.

The rearrangement uses TRBV6-5 and TRBJ2-2; D unresolved. Looked up from germline, CDR1 is MNHEY and CDR2 is SVGAGI. This CDR3 region has 14 residues. The germline V and J ends were trimmed by 5 bases and 6 bases, with 13 bases remaining between them. The CDR3 reads CASSTLASAGELFF. The CDR3 DNA reads TGTGCCAGCAGTACCTTAGCATCCGCCGGGGAGCTGTTTTTT.

The CDR3 spells CASSLYAGGGYTF. DNA for the CDR3: TGTGCCAGCAGCTTATACGCCGGGGGGGGCTACACCTTC. The chain employs TRBV11-2 and TRBJ1-2, with a tentative D call TRBD1 (5 bases). Trimming removed 2 bases at V and 8 bases at J, with 12 bases between. The CDR3 has 13 amino acids. The germline V gene encodes CDR1 SGHAT and CDR2 FQNNGV.

This clone showed up just once. The chain carries TRBV5-5 and TRBJ1-5; TRBD1 might be the D (5 bases). Per germline, CDR1 SGHKS and CDR2 YYEKEE (reference sequence). The CDR3 contains 15 residues. V was pared by 0 bases and J by 3 bases, with 10 bases between. The CDR3 region has the DNA TGTGCCAGCAGCTTGGTATCGGGGGACAATCAGCCCCAGCATTTT. It yields the protein CASSLVSGDNQPQHF. The whole variable domain, remainder taken from reference TRBV5-5 and TRBJ1-5, is DAGVTQSPTHLIKTRGQQVTLRCSPISGHKSVSWYQQVLGQGPQFIFQYYEKEERGRGNFPDRFSARQFPNYSSELNVNALLLGDSALYLCASSLVSGDNQPQHFGDGTRLSIL.

V gene TRBV11-2 combines with J gene TRBJ1-1; TRBD1 is a possible D gene (5 bases). V was shortened by 6 bases and J by 1 base, with 9 bases between the two germline ends. CDR1 is SGHAT and CDR2 is FQNNGV in the germline V gene. The CDR3 has 13 residues. The CDR3 coding sequence is TGTGCCAGCAGTCCCACAGGGAACACTGAAGCTTTCTTT. Protein product: CASSPTGNTEAFF. The full variable domain, with the rest looked up from reference TRBV11-2 and TRBJ1-1, is EAGVAQSPRYKIIEKRQSVAFWCNPISGHATLYWYQQILGQGPKLLIQFQNNGVVDDSQLPKDRFSAERLKGVDSTLKIQPAKLEDSAVYLCASSPTGNTEAFFGQGTRLTVV.

J is TRBJ2-5 and V is TRBV29-1; TRBD1 matches at 9 bases. In germline, CDR1 is SQVTM, CDR2 ANQGSEA. V was pared by 0 bases and J by 5 bases, with 4 bases of the junction left unmatched. The CDR3 covers 14 residues. The CDR3 DNA sequence: TGCAGCGTTGAAGAACAGGGGGCTATGGAGACCCAGTACTTC. It specifies CSVEEQGAMETQYF.

J is TRBJ1-6 and V is TRBV5-5, with TRBD1 as a possible D gene (5 bases). Germline CDR1 reads SGHKS; CDR2 reads YYEKEE (reference sequence). The CDR3 is made up of 15 amino acids. V was clipped by 6 bases and J by 7 bases, with 17 bases between them. CDR3: CASTLSRTFNSPLHF. CDR3 nucleotide sequence: TGTGCCAGCACCCTAAGTCGGACATTCAATTCACCCCTCCACTTT.

V is TRBV9 and J is TRBJ2-1; TRBD2 is a possible D gene (7 bases). V lost 3 bases and J 4 bases, leaving 17 bases between the germline ends. The CDR3 is made up of 16 amino acids. The germline CDR1 and CDR2 sequences are SGDLS and YYNGEE. CDR3 sequence reads: CASSGAGGPGYNEQFF. The CDR3 DNA reads as TGTGCCAGCAGCGGGGCCGGGGGGCCAGGTTACAATGAGCAGTTCTTC.

This clone is a singleton in its sample. The chain carries TRBV5-8 and TRBJ2-3, with 7 nucleotides matching TRBD1. The CDR3 length is 14 residues. Germline lookup yields CDR1 SGHTS and CDR2 YDEGEE. Trimming removed 4 bases from V and 1 base from J; junction bases left unmatched: 3. CDR3 sequence (DNA): TGTGCCAGCAGCCCCGGACAGGGCACAGATACGCAGTATTTT. Protein product: CASSPGQGTDTQYF. Together with reference TRBV5-8 and TRBJ2-3, the CDR3 gives the full variable domain: EAGVTQSPTHLIKTRGQQATLRCSPISGHTSVYWYQQALGLGLQFLLWYDEGEERNRGNFPPRFSGRQFPNYSSELNVNALELEDSALYLCASSPGQGTDTQYFGPGTRLTVL.

The chain links TRBV9 to TRBJ2-2; 8 bases align to TRBD2. Trimming removed 0 bases from V and 6 bases from J; junction bases left unmatched: 7. Germline V CDR1 and CDR2: SGDLS, YYNGEE. CDR3 length equals 16 residues. The CDR3 spells CASSVVSGGAAGELFF. DNA of the CDR3: TGTGCCAGCAGCGTAGTTTCCGGGGGGGCTGCCGGGGAGCTGTTTTTT.

The rearrangement uses TRBV6-5 and TRBJ1-4; tentatively, D is TRBD1 (5 bases). This CDR3 has 16 amino acids. Deletions cut 2 bases from V and 7 bases from J, with 17 bases between. Germline V gene lookup returns CDR1 MNHEY and CDR2 SVGAGI. This CDR3 is CASSYAQGNAGEKLFF. The CDR3 nucleotides are TGTGCCAGCAGTTACGCCCAGGGTAACGCAGGTGAAAAACTGTTTTTT.

This rearrangement joins TRBV9 to TRBJ2-1, with 8 positions matching TRBD2. V lost 0 bases, J lost 4 bases, and 3 bases stayed unmatched. There are 15 residues in the CDR3. CDR1 and CDR2 from the germline V gene are SGDLS and YYNGEE. Here the CDR3 DNA reads TGTGCCAGCAGCGTAGTAGCGGGGACATACAATGAGCAGTTCTTC. As protein: CASSVVAGTYNEQFF.

The chain combines TRBV19 with TRBJ2-1, with TRBD2 matching over 15 bases. V trimming: 7 bases; J trimming: 5 bases; junction bases outside the gene matches: 3. CDR1 is LNHDA, CDR2 SQIVND, per germline (reference sequence). CDR3 length: 15 residues. The CDR3 region is CASTRTSGGDNEQFF. The CDR3 DNA follows: TGTGCCAGTACTCGGACTAGCGGGGGGGACAATGAGCAGTTCTTC.

V and J are TRBV6-7 and TRBJ1-2; D remains ambiguous. TRBV6-7 is identified as an open reading frame with a role that is uncertain. This CDR3 has 16 amino acids. Trimming took 7 bases from V and 2 from J, leaving 20 bases between them. In DNA, the CDR3 is TGTGCCAGCACCCCTCTACGGGGAGGGAACAACTATGGCTACACCTTC. Encoded protein: CASTPLRGGNNYGYTF.

The chain joins TRBV5-1 to TRBJ2-1; tentative D call: TRBD1 (6 bases). The CDR3 runs to 15 residues. Germline-derived CDR1 and CDR2 are SGHRS and YFSETQ. Trimming stripped 4 bases from V and 3 bases from J, with 14 bases between. The CDR3 DNA follows: TGCGCCAGCAGCCGGGCCGGGGACAACTACAATGAGCAGTTCTTC. It specifies CASSRAGDNYNEQFF. Using reference TRBV5-1 and TRBJ2-1 for the parts outside the CDR3, the full variable domain is KAGVTQTPRYLIKTRGQQVTLSCSPISGHRSVSWYQQTPGQGLQFLFEYFSETQRNKGNFPGRFSGRQFSNSRSEMNVSTLELGDSALYLCASSRAGDNYNEQFFGPGTRLTVL.

CDR3 DNA: TGTGCCAGTAGTTCTTCGCGGGACGGTGACTATGGCTACACCTTC. Its protein is CASSSSRDGDYGYTF. V and J are TRBV19 and TRBJ1-2, with a tentative D call TRBD1 (5 bases). Trimming removed 5 bases from V and 3 bases from J, with 16 bases in between. The germline V gene encodes CDR1 LNHDA and CDR2 SQIVND (reference sequence). The CDR3 has 15 residues.